A selection of T cell receptor beta chains follows, all from one sample in a study of T-cell memory formation after mild COVID-19. TCRdb re-analysed the 5' RACE reads in MiXCR, keeping a single row per CDR3 protein. The repertoire holds 380,000 or so distinct CDR3 sequences, with around 15% as singletons. Sequencing was carried out using PBMCs or a T cell subset sorted from them (not recorded which). The source of these receptors is a man aged 18 to 30 who had mild COVID-19 (a few samples of this study predate the infection). Cell type and time point are not known. CDR3s include the opening cysteine and the closing phenylalanine or tryptophan. D genes are given only for firm matches. Only part of the rows carry a size: once, few, many, or a class if the clone is expanded.

NA	TRBJ2-7	NA	TRBV6-5	CASSYSRAGPLPEQYF	TGTGCCAGCAGTTACTCGAGGGCGGGACCGCTACCCGAGCAGTACTTC
NA	TRBJ1-1	NA	TRBV5-5	CASSLSYWEEMNTEAFF	TGTGCCAGCAGCTTGAGTTATTGGGAGGAAATGAACACTGAAGCTTTCTTT
NA	TRBJ1-2	TRBD1	TRBV29-1	CSVSRDRAYGYTF	TGCAGCGTGTCCCGGGACAGGGCCTATGGCTACACCTTC
few	TRBJ2-3	NA	TRBV5-1	CASSLAFGDGTQYF	TGCGCCAGCAGCTTGGCCTTCGGGGATGGGACGCAGTATTTT
NA	TRBJ2-2	TRBD1	TRBV28	CASRIGQGTGELFF	TGTGCCAGCAGGATAGGACAGGGGACCGGGGAGCTGTTTTTT
NA	TRBJ1-1	TRBD1	TRBV7-2	CASSSDRGRTEAFF	TGTGCCAGCAGCTCAGACAGGGGGCGGACTGAAGCTTTCTTT
many	TRBJ1-2	NA	TRBV20-1	CSARDPGRAVGGYTF	TGCAGTGCTAGAGATCCTGGGAGGGCGGTGGGGGGCTACACCTTC
NA	TRBJ1-1	TRBD1	TRBV3-1	CASSQNDRGTEAFF	TGTGCCAGCAGCCAGAACGACAGGGGCACTGAAGCTTTCTTT
NA	TRBJ2-7	NA	TRBV20-1	CSATTGAYEQYF	TGCAGTGCGACGACCGGGGCCTACGAGCAGTACTTC
few	TRBJ1-1	TRBD1	TRBV7-9	CASSSLDRGDTEAFF	TGTGCCAGCAGCTCATTGGACAGGGGTGACACTGAAGCTTTCTTT
NA	TRBJ2-1	NA	TRBV7-3	CASSPYRTTLYNEQFF	TGTGCCAGCAGCCCTTATCGGACTACCCTCTACAATGAGCAGTTCTTC
once	TRBJ2-2	NA	TRBV5-6	CASSLIGPLIGKLFF	TGTGCCAGCAGTTTAATCGGACCCCTGATCGGGAAGCTGTTTTTT
few	TRBJ1-6	NA	TRBV6-5	CASSYGGTKNSPLHF	TGTGCCAGCAGTTACGGGGGAACCAAAAATTCACCCCTCCACTTT
few	TRBJ2-1	NA	TRBV5-1	CASSLTEKGYNEQFF	TGCGCCAGCAGCCTGACAGAGAAGGGCTACAATGAGCAGTTCTTC
NA	TRBJ2-2	TRBD1	TRBV2	CASTLDRGQNTGELFF	TGTGCCAGCACCTTAGACAGGGGGCAAAACACCGGGGAGCTGTTTTTT
NA	TRBJ1-2	NA	TRBV7-2	CASTPTQANYGYTF	TGTGCCAGCACCCCGACACAAGCTAACTATGGCTACACCTTC
many	TRBJ1-1	NA	TRBV5-5	CASSGRGLTEAFF	TGTGCCAGCAGTGGGCGGGGCCTCACTGAAGCTTTCTTT
many	TRBJ1-3	TRBD1	TRBV20-1	CSARVAGGRDTIYF	TGCAGTGCTAGAGTGGCAGGGGGCAGGGACACCATATATTTT
few	TRBJ2-1	TRBD2	TRBV18	CASSQAGAVQFF	TGTGCCAGCTCGCAAGCGGGGGCAGTGCAGTTCTTC
few	TRBJ1-5	NA	TRBV15	CATSSRFSNQPQHF	TGTGCCACCAGCTCCCGCTTTAGCAATCAGCCCCAGCATTTT
few	TRBJ1-2	TRBD1	TRBV18	CASGQGRDYGYTF	TGTGCCAGCGGACAGGGCCGGGACTATGGCTACACCTTC
many	TRBJ2-1	NA	TRBV18	CASSGTVYNEQFF	TGTGCCAGCTCAGGGACGGTTTACAATGAGCAGTTCTTC
NA	TRBJ2-3	NA	TRBV28	CASSLRQAADTQYF	TGTGCCAGCAGTCTTCGACAGGCGGCAGATACGCAGTATTTT
few	TRBJ1-1	NA	TRBV19	CASSIFGNTEAFF	TGTGCCAGTAGTATATTTGGGAACACTGAAGCTTTCTTT
NA	TRBJ2-2	TRBD2	TRBV10-3	CAIKGTSALSGELFF	TGTGCCATCAAGGGGACTAGCGCCCTTTCGGGGGAGCTGTTTTTT
NA	TRBJ2-5	NA	TRBV12-3/TRBV12-4	CASSPSWAQETQYF	TGTGCCAGCAGCCCCTCTTGGGCCCAAGAGACCCAGTACTTC
NA	TRBJ2-5	NA	TRBV15	CATSREPSAGETQYF	TGTGCCACCAGCAGAGAGCCATCGGCCGGTGAGACCCAGTACTTC
NA	TRBJ2-4	NA	TRBV7-8	CASSPRWGGNIQYF	TGTGCCAGCAGCCCGCGTTGGGGCGGAAACATTCAGTACTTC
NA	TRBJ2-3	NA	TRBV7-9	CASSLEVGFTDTQYF	TGTGCCAGCAGCTTAGAGGTCGGATTCACAGATACGCAGTATTTT
few	TRBJ1-2	NA	TRBV20-1	CSARIQPYGYTF	TGCAGTGCTAGAATCCAGCCGTATGGCTACACCTTC
few	TRBJ2-2	NA	TRBV29-1	CSVGGPEYSGELFF	TGCAGCGTTGGAGGTCCCGAGTATAGCGGGGAGCTGTTTTTT
few	TRBJ2-2	TRBD1	TRBV5-4	CASSFPDRGRELFF	TGTGCCAGCAGCTTCCCCGACAGGGGCCGGGAGCTGTTTTTT
NA	TRBJ2-7	NA	TRBV7-2	CASSPFGYEQYF	TGTGCCAGCAGCCCCTTCGGCTACGAGCAGTACTTC
few	TRBJ2-4	NA	TRBV4-1	CASSQDDPGASGKNIQYF	TGCGCCAGCAGCCAAGATGATCCAGGGGCGTCGGGCAAAAACATTCAGTACTTC
few	TRBJ1-6	NA	TRBV7-9	CASSPDVSYNSPLHF	TGTGCCAGCAGCCCAGACGTCTCCTATAATTCACCCCTCCACTTT
many	TRBJ1-4	NA	TRBV2	CASSPYATNEKLFF	TGTGCCAGCAGCCCTTATGCAACTAATGAAAAACTGTTTTTT
many	TRBJ1-3	TRBD1	TRBV7-6	CASSRTTGGSGNTIYF	TGTGCCAGCAGCCGGACCACAGGGGGCTCTGGAAACACCATATATTTT
NA	TRBJ2-1	TRBD2	TRBV29-1	CSVARLLGRGEQFF	TGCAGCGTTGCTCGACTTTTAGGGAGGGGAGAGCAGTTCTTC
many	TRBJ2-7	TRBD2	TRBV5-4	CASSIDGREQYF	TGTGCCAGCAGCATCGACGGGAGGGAGCAGTACTTC
few	TRBJ2-3	NA	TRBV9	CASSVDGRSTDTQYF	TGTGCCAGCAGCGTAGATGGGAGGAGCACAGATACGCAGTATTTT
NA	TRBJ1-2	NA	TRBV15	CATSSRLQGTGYTF	TGTGCCACCAGCAGTCGCCTGCAGGGAACCGGCTACACCTTC
many	TRBJ2-7	NA	TRBV28	CASSWVRADLSYEQYF	TGTGCCAGCAGTTGGGTTCGAGCGGACCTCTCCTACGAGCAGTACTTC
NA	TRBJ2-7	NA	TRBV5-8	CASAFSYEQYF	TGTGCCAGCGCCTTTTCCTACGAGCAGTACTTC
NA	TRBJ1-5	TRBD1	TRBV12-3/TRBV12-4	CASSPGTGGSIQPQHF	TGTGCCAGCAGTCCCGGGACAGGAGGTAGCATTCAGCCCCAGCATTTT
NA	TRBJ2-2	NA	TRBV7-9	CASSLTRVTGELFF	TGTGCCAGCAGCTTGACTCGGGTCACCGGGGAGCTGTTTTTT
NA	TRBJ1-1	NA	TRBV7-9	CASSPGQLVYTEAFF	TGTGCCAGCAGCCCCGGACAGTTGGTTTACACTGAAGCTTTCTTT
NA	TRBJ2-2	NA	TRBV6-5	CASSYSWVTNTGELFF	TGTGCCAGCAGTTACTCGTGGGTAACGAACACCGGGGAGCTGTTTTTT
NA	TRBJ2-7	NA	TRBV10-3	CAISGRGRGLEQYF	TGTGCCATCAGTGGACGGGGGCGCGGGCTCGAGCAGTACTTC
few	TRBJ1-1	TRBD1	TRBV3-1	CASRRQGGVNTEAFF	TGTGCCAGCAGGAGACAGGGGGGAGTGAACACTGAAGCTTTCTTT
NA	TRBJ2-5	TRBD1	TRBV29-1	CSAPTGKGTQYF	TGCAGCGCTCCGACAGGGAAGGGGACCCAGTACTTC
few	TRBJ2-3	NA	TRBV7-2	CASSPPAYSTDTQYF	TGTGCCAGCAGCCCCCCAGCTTACTCCACAGATACGCAGTATTTT
NA	TRBJ1-1	TRBD1	TRBV5-1	CASSPGTGPYTEAFF	TGCGCCAGCAGCCCCGGGACAGGGCCGTACACTGAAGCTTTCTTT
NA	TRBJ2-2	NA	TRBV12-3/TRBV12-4	CASNRGGTGELFF	TGTGCCAGCAACAGGGGGGGCACCGGGGAGCTGTTTTTT
NA	TRBJ2-1	NA	TRBV28	CASSLDPSGSNEQFF	TGTGCCAGCAGTTTAGACCCCTCGGGGTCCAATGAGCAGTTCTTC
NA	TRBJ2-4	NA	TRBV12-3/TRBV12-4	CASSPRTLLAKNIQYF	TGTGCCAGCAGTCCCCGGACTCTGTTAGCCAAAAACATTCAGTACTTC